These T cell receptor beta chains were read from a single sample in a study of T cell responses to AZD1222 COVID-19 vaccine. This table comes from immunoSEQ multiplex PCR, and its TCRdb copy is limited to in-frame clones, with some not included. The table has 140,000 to 150,000 clones, over 75% seen once; the top ten hold about 5%. This material consisted of peripheral blood, taken 28 days after the second dose of the MenACWY control vaccine. The source is an adult who received the MenACWY meningococcal vaccine as a control. Both conserved end residues are part of each CDR3. A D gene is named only where the DNA matches it firmly. Expanded clones get a size class; other rows say once, few or many, or leave the size out.

size,V,J,D,CDR3,DNA
NA,TRBV4-3,TRBJ2-6,TRBD1,CASSQDWTGSGANVLTF,TGCGCCAGCAGCCAAGATTGGACAGGCTCTGGGGCCAACGTCCTGACTTTC
NA,TRBV6-2/TRBV6-3,TRBJ2-7,TRBD1,CASSQPDRGNEQYF,TGTGCCAGCAGTCAGCCGGACAGGGGGAACGAGCAGTACTTC
NA,TRBV28,TRBJ2-1,TRBD1,CASSNRGDNEQFF,TGTGCCAGCAGTAACAGGGGTGACAATGAGCAGTTCTTC
NA,TRBV7-2,TRBJ1-6,NA,CASSLGEGRTPLHF,TGTGCCAGCAGCTTGGGGGAGGGCCGGACACCCCTCCACTTT
NA,TRBV11-2,TRBJ2-1,TRBD2,CASSVGSGGYNEQFF,TGTGCCAGCAGTGTAGGTAGCGGGGGGTACAATGAGCAGTTCTTC
once,TRBV2,TRBJ1-2,NA,CASSEYGGSGYGYTF,TGTGCCAGCAGTGAATATGGCGGCAGTGGGTATGGCTACACCTTC
NA,TRBV9,TRBJ1-3,NA,CASSVDRKAGNTIYF,TGTGCCAGCAGCGTAGACAGGAAAGCTGGAAACACCATATATTTT
NA,TRBV14,TRBJ1-4,NA,CASSQLFTGKEKLFF,TGTGCCAGCAGCCAACTTTTTACAGGGAAGGAAAAACTGTTTTTT
NA,TRBV5-1,TRBJ1-5,NA,CASSLLGSGQPQHF,TGCGCCAGCAGCCTCCTCGGCTCTGGACAGCCCCAGCATTTT
NA,TRBV7-3,TRBJ2-7,TRBD2,CASSSTSTGGTYEQYF,TGTGCCAGCAGCTCCACCTCCACCGGGGGGACCTACGAGCAGTACTTC
NA,TRBV7-9,TRBJ1-3,TRBD1,CASSSGTGAGNTIYF,TGTGCCAGCAGCTCCGGGACAGGGGCTGGAAACACCATATATTTT
NA,TRBV6-2/TRBV6-3,TRBJ2-7,TRBD2,CASSSGRHSEQYF,TGTGCCAGCAGTTCCGGGAGGCATTCCGAGCAGTACTTC
NA,TRBV5-6,TRBJ2-7,NA,CASSRGQEQYF,TGTGCCAGCAGCCGAGGACAAGAACAGTACTTC
NA,TRBV6-5,TRBJ2-7,TRBD1,CASKEGQGQDEQYF,TGTGCCAGCAAAGAGGGACAGGGCCAGGACGAGCAGTACTTC
NA,TRBV4-1,TRBJ2-7,TRBD2,CASSPGLASDEQYF,TGCGCCAGCAGCCCAGGACTAGCTTCCGACGAGCAGTACTTC
once,TRBV29-1,TRBJ2-7,TRBD1,CSAGQGGYEQYF,TGCAGCGCGGGACAGGGAGGTTACGAGCAGTACTTC
once,TRBV7-6,TRBJ1-1,NA,CASSLGGGENTEAFF,TGTGCCAGCAGCTTAGGCGGCGGAGAGAACACTGAAGCTTTCTTT
NA,TRBV4-3,TRBJ2-7,TRBD2,CASSQATSGVAYF,TGCGCCAGCAGCCAAGCAACGAGCGGGGTAGCGTACTTC
NA,TRBV7-3,TRBJ1-1,NA,CASSPPGGTEAFF,TGTGCCAGCAGCCCGCCCGGCGGCACTGAAGCTTTCTTT
NA,TRBV12-3/TRBV12-4,TRBJ1-2,NA,CASSSYGDYGYTF,TGTGCCAGCAGTTCTTACGGGGACTATGGCTACACCTTC
NA,TRBV7-6,TRBJ2-1,NA,CASSLAYEQFF,TGTGCCAGCAGCTTAGCCTATGAGCAGTTCTTC
NA,TRBV7-8,TRBJ1-5,TRBD1,CASSAGTGGNQPQHF,TGTGCCAGCAGCGCCGGGACAGGGGGCAATCAGCCCCAGCATTTT
NA,TRBV2,TRBJ1-5,NA,CATSTSNQPQHF,TGTGCCACCTCGACCTCTAATCAGCCCCAGCATTTT
NA,TRBV27,TRBJ1-1,NA,CASSFWAGLNTEAFF,TGTGCCAGCAGTTTCTGGGCGGGGTTGAACACTGAAGCTTTCTTT
NA,TRBV4-2,TRBJ2-3,TRBD2,CASSSTSGNTETSTDTQYF,TGTGCCAGCAGCAGTACTAGCGGAAACACCGAAACTAGCACAGATACGCAGTATTTT
NA,TRBV19,TRBJ1-1,NA,CASSIGEGRRNTEAFF,TGTGCCAGTAGTATCGGAGAGGGAAGGCGGAACACTGAAGCTTTCTTT
NA,TRBV6-1,TRBJ1-5,TRBD1,CASSEETGRQPQHF,TGTGCCAGCAGTGAAGAGACAGGGCGCCAGCCCCAGCATTTT
NA,TRBV11-3,TRBJ1-1,TRBD1,CASSPRQGMRTEAFF,TGTGCCAGCAGCCCCCGACAGGGGATGCGGACTGAAGCTTTCTTT
NA,TRBV7-9,TRBJ1-3,TRBD1,CASSSGTGGRNTIYF,TGTGCCAGCAGCAGCGGGACAGGGGGCAGAAACACCATATATTTT
NA,TRBV10-3,TRBJ1-1,NA,CAIRQGNTEAFF,TGTGCCATCAGGCAGGGGAACACTGAAGCTTTCTTT
NA,TRBV7-2,TRBJ1-2,NA,CASSLPGSYGYTF,TGTGCCAGCAGCTTGCCCGGGAGCTATGGCTACACCTTC
NA,TRBV30,TRBJ2-5,NA,CAWSQLAVIYQETQYF,TGTGCCTGGAGTCAACTGGCAGTTATTTACCAAGAGACCCAGTACTTC
NA,TRBV2,TRBJ2-7,NA,CASSDVPGSLDF,TGTGCCAGCAGTGATGTCCCCGGAAGTCTCGACTTC
NA,TRBV6-6,TRBJ2-7,NA,CASSYSIPGPTGEQYF,TGTGCCAGCAGTTACTCCATCCCGGGACCCACCGGGGAGCAGTACTTC
NA,TRBV7-6,TRBJ2-3,NA,CASSLSGDTDTQYF,TGTGCCAGCAGCTTGTCCGGGGACACAGATACGCAGTATTTT
NA,TRBV5-1,TRBJ2-2,TRBD2,CASSLDSGRAGELFF,TGCGCCAGCAGCTTGGACAGCGGGAGGGCCGGGGAGCTGTTTTTT
NA,TRBV6-1,TRBJ1-6,TRBD1,CASSEGRDRGNSPLHF,TGTGCCAGCAGTGAAGGCCGGGACAGGGGTAATTCACCCCTCCACTTT
NA,TRBV18,TRBJ1-4,NA,CASSPSTVMREKLFF,TGTGCCAGCTCACCATCGACTGTGATGAGGGAAAAACTGTTTTTT
NA,TRBV2,TRBJ2-6,TRBD1,CASSETQNPGQGVSGANVLTF,TGTGCCAGCAGTGAAACCCAAAACCCGGGACAGGGAGTGTCCGGGGCCAACGTCCTGACTTTC
NA,TRBV5-1,TRBJ1-5,NA,CASSLEGGNNQPQHF,TGCGCCAGCAGCTTGGAGGGGGGAAACAATCAGCCCCAGCATTTT
NA,TRBV4-2,TRBJ2-7,NA,CASSHKDGSYEQYF,TGTGCCAGCAGCCATAAGGACGGAAGCTACGAGCAGTACTTC
NA,TRBV18,TRBJ1-1,NA,CASSGQGGNTEAFF,TGTGCCAGCTCAGGACAAGGGGGGAACACTGAAGCTTTCTTT
NA,TRBV4-2,TRBJ2-7,TRBD1,CASSQAGTGFHEQYF,TGTGCCAGCAGCCAAGCCGGGACAGGTTTCCACGAGCAGTACTTC
NA,TRBV4-3,TRBJ1-4,TRBD1,CASSREIRTGVATNEKLFF,TGCGCCAGCAGCCGAGAGATCAGGACAGGGGTTGCAACTAATGAAAAACTGTTTTTT
NA,TRBV19,TRBJ1-3,NA,CATSSPRQSEYSGNTIYF,TGTGCCACCTCTTCCCCGAGACAGTCCGAATACTCTGGAAACACCATATATTTT
NA,TRBV11-2,TRBJ1-6,NA,CASSLGSVGSPLHF,TGTGCCAGCAGCTTAGGCTCGGTGGGTTCACCCCTCCACTTT
NA,TRBV4-3,TRBJ1-2,NA,CASSQDRLDDGYTF,TGCGCCAGCAGCCAAGATCGGTTGGACGATGGCTACACCTTC